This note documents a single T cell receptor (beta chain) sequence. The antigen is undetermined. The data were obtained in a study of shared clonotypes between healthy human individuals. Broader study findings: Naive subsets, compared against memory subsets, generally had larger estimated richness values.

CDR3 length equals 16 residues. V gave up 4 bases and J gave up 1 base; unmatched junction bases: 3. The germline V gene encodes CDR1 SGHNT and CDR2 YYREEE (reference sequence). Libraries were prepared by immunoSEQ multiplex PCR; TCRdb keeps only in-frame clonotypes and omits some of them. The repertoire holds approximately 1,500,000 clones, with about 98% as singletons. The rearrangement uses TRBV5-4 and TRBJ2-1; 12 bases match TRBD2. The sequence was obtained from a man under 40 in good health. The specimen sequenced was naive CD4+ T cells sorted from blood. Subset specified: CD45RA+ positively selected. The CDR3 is CASSIGLAGSYNEQFF. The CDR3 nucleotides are TGTGCCAGCAGCATCGGACTAGCGGGATCCTACAATGAGCAGTTCTTC.